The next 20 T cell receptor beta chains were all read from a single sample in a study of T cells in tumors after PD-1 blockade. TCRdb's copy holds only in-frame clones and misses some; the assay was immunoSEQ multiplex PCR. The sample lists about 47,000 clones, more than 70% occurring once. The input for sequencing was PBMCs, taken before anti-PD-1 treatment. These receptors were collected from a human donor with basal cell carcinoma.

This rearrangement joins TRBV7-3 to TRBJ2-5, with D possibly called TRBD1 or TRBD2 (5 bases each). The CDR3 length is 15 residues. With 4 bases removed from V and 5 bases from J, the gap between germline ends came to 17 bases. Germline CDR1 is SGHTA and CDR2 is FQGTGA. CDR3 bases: TGTGCCAGCAGCTCAACCCCCGGGGCCGGGGAGACCCAGTACTTC. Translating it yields CASSSTPGAGETQYF.

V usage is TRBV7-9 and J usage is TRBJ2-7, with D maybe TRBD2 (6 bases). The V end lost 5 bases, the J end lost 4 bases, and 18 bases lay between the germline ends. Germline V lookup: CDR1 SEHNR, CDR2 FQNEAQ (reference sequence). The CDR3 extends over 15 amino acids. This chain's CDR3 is CASSPTGVLGYEQYF. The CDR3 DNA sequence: TGTGCCAGCAGCCCCACGGGGGTTTTGGGGTACGAGCAGTACTTC. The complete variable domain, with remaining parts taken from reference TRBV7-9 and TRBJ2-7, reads DTGVSQNPRHKITKRGQNVTFRCDPISEHNRLYWYRQTLGQGPEFLTYFQNEAQLEKSRLLSDRFSAERPKGSFSTLEIQRTEQGDSAMYLCASSPTGVLGYEQYFGPGTRLTVT.

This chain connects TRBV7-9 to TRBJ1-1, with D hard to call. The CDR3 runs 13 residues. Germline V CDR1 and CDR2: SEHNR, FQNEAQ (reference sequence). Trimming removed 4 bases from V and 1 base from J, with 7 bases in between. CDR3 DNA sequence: TGTGCCAGCAGCTCCAGGTCGAACACTGAAGCTTTCTTT. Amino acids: CASSSRSNTEAFF.

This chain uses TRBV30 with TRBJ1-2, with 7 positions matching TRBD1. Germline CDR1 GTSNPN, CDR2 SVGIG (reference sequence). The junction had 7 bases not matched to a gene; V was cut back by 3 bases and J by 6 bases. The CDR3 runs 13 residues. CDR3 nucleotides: TGTGCCTGGAGCGAGGGACAGTGGGATGGCTACACCTTC. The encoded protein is CAWSEGQWDGYTF.

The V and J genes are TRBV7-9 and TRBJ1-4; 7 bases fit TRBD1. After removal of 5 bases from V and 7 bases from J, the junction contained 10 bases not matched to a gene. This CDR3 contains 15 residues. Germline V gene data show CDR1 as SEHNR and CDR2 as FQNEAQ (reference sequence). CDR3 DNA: TGTGCCAGCAGCCCTTCACAGGGGAGGGGTGAAAAACTGTTTTTT. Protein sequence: CASSPSQGRGEKLFF.

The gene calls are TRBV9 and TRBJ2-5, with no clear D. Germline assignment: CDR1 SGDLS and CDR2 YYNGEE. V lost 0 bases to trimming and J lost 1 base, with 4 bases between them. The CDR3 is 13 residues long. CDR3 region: CASSVGAQETQYF. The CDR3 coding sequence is TGTGCCAGCAGCGTAGGGGCCCAAGAGACCCAGTACTTC.

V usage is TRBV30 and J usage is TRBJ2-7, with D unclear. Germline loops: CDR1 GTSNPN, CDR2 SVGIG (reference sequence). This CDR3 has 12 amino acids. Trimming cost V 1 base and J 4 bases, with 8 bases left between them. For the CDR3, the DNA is TGTGCCTGGAGTGGGCTGGGTTACGAGCAGTACTTC. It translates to CAWSGLGYEQYF.

This CDR3 is CASRPGTGRTGELFF. The CDR3 DNA reads TGTGCCAGTAGGCCCGGGACAGGGCGCACCGGGGAGCTGTTTTTT. The V gene is TRBV19, the J gene TRBJ2-2; TRBD1 matches at 9 bases. The CDR3 spans 15 residues. The V gene end was trimmed by 6 bases and the J gene end by 4 bases; junction bases not matched to a gene: 6. Germline values: CDR1 LNHDA, CDR2 SQIVND (reference sequence).

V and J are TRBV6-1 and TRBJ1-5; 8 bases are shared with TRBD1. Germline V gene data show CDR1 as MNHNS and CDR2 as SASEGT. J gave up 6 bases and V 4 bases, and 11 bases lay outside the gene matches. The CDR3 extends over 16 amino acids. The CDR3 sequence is CASSVMSRGLGQPQHF. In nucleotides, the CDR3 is TGTGCCAGCAGTGTTATGAGCAGGGGGCTCGGTCAGCCCCAGCATTTT.

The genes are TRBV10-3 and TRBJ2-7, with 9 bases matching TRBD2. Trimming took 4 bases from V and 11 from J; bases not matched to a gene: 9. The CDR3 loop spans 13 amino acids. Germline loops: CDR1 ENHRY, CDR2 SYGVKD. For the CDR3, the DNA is TGTGCCATCAGTGGCGGTAGCGGGAGTCAGGAGTACTTC. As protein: CAISGGSGSQEYF.

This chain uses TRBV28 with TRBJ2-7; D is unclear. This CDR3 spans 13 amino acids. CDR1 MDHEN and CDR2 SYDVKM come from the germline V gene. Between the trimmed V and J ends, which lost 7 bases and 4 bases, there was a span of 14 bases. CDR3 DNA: TGTGCCAGCAAGTCGTACTCGCTGTACGAGCAGTACTTC. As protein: CASKSYSLYEQYF. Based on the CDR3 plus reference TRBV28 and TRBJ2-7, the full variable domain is DVKVTQSSRYLVKRTGEKVFLECVQDMDHENMFWYRQDPGLGLRLIYFSYDVKMKEKGDIPEGYSVSREKKERFSLILESASTNQTSMYLCASKSYSLYEQYFGPGTRLTVT.

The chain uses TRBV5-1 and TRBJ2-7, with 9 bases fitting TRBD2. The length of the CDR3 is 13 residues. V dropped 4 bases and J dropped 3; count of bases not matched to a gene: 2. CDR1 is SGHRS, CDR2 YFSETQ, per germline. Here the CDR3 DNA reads TGCGCCAGCAGCCCTAGCGGGAACTACGAGCAGTACTTC. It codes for CASSPSGNYEQYF.

DNA of the CDR3: TGTGCCAGCAGCTTTGACAGTTCTGGATCACCCCTCCACTTT. Amino acid sequence: CASSFDSSGSPLHF. The gene calls are TRBV27 and TRBJ1-6; tentative D call: TRBD1 (5 bases). This CDR3 is 14 amino acids long. Per the germline V gene, CDR1 is MNHEY and CDR2 is SMNVEV (reference sequence). V was pared by 6 bases and J by 10 bases, with 16 bases between.

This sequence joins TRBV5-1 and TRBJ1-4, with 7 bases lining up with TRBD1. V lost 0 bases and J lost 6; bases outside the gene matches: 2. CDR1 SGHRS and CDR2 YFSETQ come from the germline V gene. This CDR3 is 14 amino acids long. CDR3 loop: CASSLAQGDEKLFF. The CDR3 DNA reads TGCGCCAGCAGCTTGGCTCAGGGGGATGAAAAACTGTTTTTT.

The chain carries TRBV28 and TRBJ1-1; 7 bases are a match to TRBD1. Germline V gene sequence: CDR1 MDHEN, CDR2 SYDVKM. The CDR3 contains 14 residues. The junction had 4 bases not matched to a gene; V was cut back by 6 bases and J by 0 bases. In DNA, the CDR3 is TGTGCCAGCAGCCGGACAGGATTGAACACTGAAGCTTTCTTT. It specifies CASSRTGLNTEAFF. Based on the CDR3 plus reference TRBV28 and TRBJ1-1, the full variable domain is DVKVTQSSRYLVKRTGEKVFLECVQDMDHENMFWYRQDPGLGLRLIYFSYDVKMKEKGDIPEGYSVSREKKERFSLILESASTNQTSMYLCASSRTGLNTEAFFGQGTRLTVV.

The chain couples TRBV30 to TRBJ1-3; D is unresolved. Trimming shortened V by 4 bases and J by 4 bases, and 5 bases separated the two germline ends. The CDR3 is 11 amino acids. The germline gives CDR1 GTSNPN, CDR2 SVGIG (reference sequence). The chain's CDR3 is CAWTEGNTIYF. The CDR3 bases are TGTGCCTGGACAGAGGGAAACACCATATATTTT.

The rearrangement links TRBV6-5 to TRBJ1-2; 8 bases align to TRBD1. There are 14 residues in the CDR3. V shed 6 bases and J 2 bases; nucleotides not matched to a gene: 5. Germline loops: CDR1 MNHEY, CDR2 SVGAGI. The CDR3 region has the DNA TGTGCCAGCAGCCAACGACAGGGGAACTATGGCTACACCTTC. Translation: CASSQRQGNYGYTF.

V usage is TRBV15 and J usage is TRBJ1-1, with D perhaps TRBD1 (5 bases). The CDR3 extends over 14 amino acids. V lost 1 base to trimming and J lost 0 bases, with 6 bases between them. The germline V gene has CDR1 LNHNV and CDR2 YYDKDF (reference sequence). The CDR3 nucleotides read TGTGCCACCAGCAGAGGGGGCTTGAACACTGAAGCTTTCTTT. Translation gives CATSRGGLNTEAFF.

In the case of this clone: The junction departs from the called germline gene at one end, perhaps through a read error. The CDR3 DNA reads TGTGCCAGCACTGCCGGGACAGGCGGCGTGTTGTTC. Protein product: CASTAGTGGVLF. The J gene is TRBJ1-2, the V gene TRBV12-3 or TRBV12-4, with 8 bases aligning to TRBD1. CDR3 length: 12 residues.

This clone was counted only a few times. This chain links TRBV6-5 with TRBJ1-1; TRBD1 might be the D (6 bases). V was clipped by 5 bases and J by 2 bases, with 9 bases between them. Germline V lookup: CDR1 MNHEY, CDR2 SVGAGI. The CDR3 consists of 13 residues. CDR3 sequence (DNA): TGTGCCAGCAGTCAGACAGGCAACACTGAAGCTTTCTTT. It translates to CASSQTGNTEAFF.